This record concerns one TCR beta chain sequence. Ten or more counts support this clonotype. It lacks a known antigen. No base qualities exist here, and no much larger clone lies one base off it. CDR3 length: 16 amino acids, cysteine to phenylalanine. The retained sequence is limited to the CDR3, 48 bases, with the frame set at the first base. Trimmed from V: 2 bases; trimmed from J: 2 bases; junction bases lacking a gene match: 7. Sequences SNHLY (CDR1) and FYNNEI (CDR2) are obtained from the germline V gene. Library construction relied on 5' RACE. For sequencing, a NextSeq 500 was employed. The TCR library protocol attached a unique molecular identifier to each TCR cDNA molecule to allow correction of PCR and sequencing errors. The source study handled its data this way. Decombinator tools were used for TCR identification, UMI-based error correction and CDR3 extraction. TCRs above a frequency of 2 per 1,000, corresponding to the top 1% of the tumor frequency distribution, were defined as expanded. Renyi diversity was computed with the R vegan package after each repertoire had been subsampled 100 times to 5,000 TCRs. CDR3 similarity networks were built from amino acid triplet string-kernel similarity, with CDR3s being connected when pairwise similarity was above 0.82. TCRdb applied fastp at Q25 and MiXCR to the public reads, then kept only in-frame beta chains. Rows with a matching CDR3 protein are joined into one entry that keeps the most common DNA and genes. TCRdb's processing, not the authors', yielded these V and J calls. For this sample there are tens of thousands of distinct CDR3 sequences; over 10% appear just once. The ten largest clonotypes hold under 5.5% of the sample.

These data originate in a study of spatial heterogeneity in lung cancer (dated by TCRdb to the late 2010s). As for the study more broadly: Beta-chain transcripts were consistently detected in greater numbers than alpha-chain transcripts, which likely reflects a higher abundance of beta-chain transcripts. TCR alpha and beta repertoires were quantitatively compared across multiple tumor regions, matched nontumor lung and blood in non-small cell lung cancer. TCR repertoire features were related to nonsynonymous mutation counts determined by whole-exome sequencing of tumor tissue. At surgery, 200 to 250 tumor regions, 64 matched nontumor lung samples and 56 PBMC samples were TCR-sequenced for both alpha and beta chains. In the raw uncorrected reads, each unique combination of TCR and UMI appeared more than ten times on average.

What the work shows at the level of the full study, not this receptor alone: Ubiquitous expanded tumor TCRs showed up in blood more often at tumor resection than at routine follow-up. Additional single-cell paired TCR alpha and beta sequencing was considered necessary to confirm, at a functional level, the hypothesis that regional TCRs recognize regional mutations.

This specimen's time point label, interpreted: sample taken at primary tumor resection. For TCR sequencing, whole RNA was extracted from tumor and nontumor lung tissue, or from cryopreserved PBMC samples, and no cell sorting was done. Donors were about 70 patients with early-stage, untreated non-small cell lung cancer from the lung TRACERx cohort. A patient was chosen for TCR sequencing only when enough RNA was available from at least two tumor regions. The receptor was derived from a male donor with early-stage non-small cell lung cancer. The starting material was PBMCs, obtained at surgery. This sequence uses TRBV2 and TRBJ2-3; the central 7 bases match TRBD1. This receptor carries the CDR3 CASSERGGFLTDTQYF. The bases read TGTGCCAGCAGTGAAAGAGGGGGCTTCCTCACAGATACGCAGTATTTT. Full variable domain (CDR3 extended with the reference TRBV2 and TRBJ2-3 proteins): EPEVTQTPSHQVTQMGQEVILRCVPISNHLYFYWYRQILGQKVEFLVSFYNNEISEKSEIFDDQFSVERPDGSNFTLKIRSTKLEDSAMYFCASSERGGFLTDTQYFGPGTRLTVL.